Listed below are T cell receptor beta chains from one sample, sequenced in a study of blood T cell repertoires in COVID-19. The assay was immunoSEQ multiplex PCR, and TCRdb's table has in-frame clones only and misses some. Found here are tens of thousands of clones, roughly 84% of them singletons; the top ten hold about 3%. The sample consisted of peripheral blood. These TCRs come from a man aged 50 or older with acute or convalescent COVID-19. Both conserved end residues are part of each CDR3. A D gene is named only where the DNA matches it firmly. Clone sizes are given selectively: once, few, many, or a class where the clone is expanded.

clone_size: once
d_call: TRBD2
j_call: TRBJ2-7
v_call: TRBV19
cdr3_aa: CASSIGAGEGSYEQYF
cdr3_nt: TGTGCCAGTAGTATAGGGGCGGGAGAAGGCTCCTACGAGCAGTACTTC

clone_size: NA
d_call: NA
j_call: TRBJ1-6
v_call: TRBV11-2
cdr3_aa: CASSLERDRPLHF
cdr3_nt: TGTGCCAGCAGCTTAGAGAGGGATAGACCCCTCCACTTT

clone_size: NA
d_call: TRBD1
j_call: TRBJ2-2
v_call: TRBV18
cdr3_aa: CASSPPGQGATGELFF
cdr3_nt: TGTGCCAGCTCACCGCCGGGACAGGGGGCCACCGGGGAGCTGTTTTTT

clone_size: NA
d_call: TRBD1
j_call: TRBJ1-5
v_call: TRBV6-6
cdr3_aa: CASSYGTGNQPQHF
cdr3_nt: TGTGCCAGCAGTTACGGGACAGGGAATCAGCCCCAGCATTTT

clone_size: NA
d_call: NA
j_call: TRBJ2-5
v_call: TRBV11-2
cdr3_aa: CASSPYFGGSGQETQYF
cdr3_nt: TGTGCCAGCAGCCCCTACTTTGGGGGGTCGGGCCAAGAGACCCAGTACTTC

clone_size: once
d_call: TRBD1
j_call: TRBJ2-7
v_call: TRBV4-1
cdr3_aa: CASSQTPGQTYEQYF
cdr3_nt: TGCGCCAGCAGCCAAACTCCGGGACAGACCTACGAGCAGTACTTC

clone_size: NA
d_call: TRBD2
j_call: TRBJ2-1
v_call: TRBV6-5
cdr3_aa: CASSYAGDYYNEQFF
cdr3_nt: TGTGCCAGCAGTTACGCGGGGGATTATTACAATGAGCAGTTCTTC

clone_size: NA
d_call: TRBD1
j_call: TRBJ1-4
v_call: TRBV11-2
cdr3_aa: CASSLRTGGFTTNEKLFF
cdr3_nt: TGTGCCAGCAGCTTACGGACAGGGGGCTTTACGACTAATGAAAAACTGTTTTTT

clone_size: NA
d_call: NA
j_call: TRBJ2-5
v_call: TRBV28
cdr3_aa: CASSFDFWGGATSRETQYF
cdr3_nt: TGTGCCAGCAGTTTTGACTTTTGGGGCGGGGCCACTTCAAGGGAGACCCAGTACTTC

clone_size: NA
d_call: TRBD1
j_call: TRBJ2-3
v_call: TRBV7-3
cdr3_aa: CASSPFGTGGTDTQYF
cdr3_nt: TGTGCCAGCAGCCCATTTGGGACAGGGGGGACAGATACGCAGTATTTT

clone_size: NA
d_call: TRBD1
j_call: TRBJ2-1
v_call: TRBV9
cdr3_aa: CASSVSGTEYNEQFF
cdr3_nt: TGTGCCAGCAGCGTTTCCGGGACAGAGTACAATGAGCAGTTCTTC

clone_size: NA
d_call: NA
j_call: TRBJ1-2
v_call: TRBV18
cdr3_aa: CASSPPVENYGYTF
cdr3_nt: TGTGCCAGCTCACCTCCCGTCGAGAACTATGGCTACACCTTC

clone_size: NA
d_call: TRBD1
j_call: TRBJ2-3
v_call: TRBV10-3
cdr3_aa: CAIRVMGTGGRTDTQYF
cdr3_nt: TGTGCCATCAGAGTTATGGGGACAGGGGGCAGGACAGATACGCAGTATTTT

clone_size: NA
d_call: NA
j_call: TRBJ1-3
v_call: TRBV18
cdr3_aa: CASSPSLEEGNTIYF
cdr3_nt: TGTGCCAGCTCACCAAGTTTAGAAGAAGGAAACACCATATATTTT

clone_size: NA
d_call: TRBD2
j_call: TRBJ2-1
v_call: TRBV3-1/TRBV3-2
cdr3_aa: CASSQVGTSGYNEQFF
cdr3_nt: TGTGCCAGCAGCCAAGTAGGGACTAGCGGTTACAATGAGCAGTTCTTC